The 4 T cell receptor beta chains below come from one sample, sequenced in a study of CD8 T cells in Susac syndrome. Random hexamers primed reverse transcription of about 0.5 to 1 ug RNA. TCRdb fed the immunoSEQ multiplex PCR reads into MiXCR, producing one record per CDR3 protein. The repertoire holds about 190,000 distinct CDR3 sequences, approximately 95% seen once, with 0.15% to 0.2% in the top ten. The specimen sequenced was CD8+ T cells from PBMCs. These receptors originate from a human donor with Susac syndrome.

The genes are TRBV6-2 or TRBV6-3 and TRBJ2-7; TRBD1 matches 10 bases. V lost 4 bases to trimming and J lost 6 bases; unmatched junction nucleotides: 3. The CDR3 has 13 amino acids. CDR1 is MNHEY and CDR2 is SVGEGT in the germline V gene. Here the CDR3 reads CASSFGTGVEQYF. The CDR3 DNA sequence: TGTGCCAGCAGTTTTGGGACAGGGGTCGAGCAGTACTTC.

The sample holds one count of this clonotype. The chain is built from TRBV5-6 and TRBJ2-7; D may be TRBD1 or TRBD2 (7 bases each). Germline loops: CDR1 SGHDT, CDR2 YYEEEE. V lost 4 bases to trimming and J lost 3 bases, with 14 bases between them. The CDR3 consists of 14 residues. CDR3 residues: CASSRAGQYYEQYF. DNA of the CDR3: TGTGCCAGCAGCAGAGCGGGACAGTACTACGAGCAGTACTTC.

The V and J genes are TRBV6-5 and TRBJ1-1; maybe TRBD1 (5 bases). The CDR3 consists of 15 residues. The germline V and J ends were trimmed by 0 bases and 5 bases, with 13 bases remaining between them. Germline loops: CDR1 MNHEY, CDR2 SVGAGI. CDR3 residues: CASSYSFQGETEAFF. DNA for the CDR3: TGTGCCAGCAGTTACTCGTTCCAGGGAGAAACTGAAGCTTTCTTT.

The chain carries TRBV20-1 and TRBJ1-5, with D perhaps matching TRBD1 (5 bases). Trimming stripped 3 bases from V and 1 base from J, with 19 bases between. This CDR3 has 17 amino acids. Germline V CDR1 and CDR2: DFQATT, SNEGSKA (reference sequence). CDR3 DNA sequence: TGCAGTGCTAGTCCGGCGGGGGGTGGTTTCAGCAATCAGCCCCAGCATTTT. Translation: CSASPAGGGFSNQPQHF.